Below, one T cell receptor beta chain is given with its context. There are 11 residues in the CDR3. V lost 6 bases to trimming and J lost 9 bases; unmatched junction nucleotides: 5. The germline CDR1 and CDR2 sequences are SQVTM and ANQGSEA. Reverse transcription of 0.5 to 1 ug RNA was performed with random hexamers. Multiplex immunoSEQ PCR targeted 54 Vbeta and 13 Jbeta TCR beta segments. TCRdb re-analysed the immunoSEQ multiplex PCR reads in MiXCR, keeping a single row per CDR3 protein. Counted here are about 130,000 distinct CDR3 sequences, nearly 95% occurring once; the ten biggest clones make up roughly 0.11%. The record originates from a study of CD8 T cells in Susac syndrome. Blood CD8+ and CD4+ T cells underwent high-throughput TCR beta sequencing. Purification of the CD8+ and CD4+ T cells relied on negative isolation, and TEMRA cells underwent FACS enrichment.

The receptor was derived from a human donor in good health. The genes are TRBV29-1 and TRBJ1-2; TRBD1 matches at 9 bases. Sequenced sample: CD4+ T cells from PBMCs. The CDR3 is CSVLTGGSYTF. The CDR3 DNA reads as TGCAGCGTCCTGACAGGGGGTAGCTACACCTTC.